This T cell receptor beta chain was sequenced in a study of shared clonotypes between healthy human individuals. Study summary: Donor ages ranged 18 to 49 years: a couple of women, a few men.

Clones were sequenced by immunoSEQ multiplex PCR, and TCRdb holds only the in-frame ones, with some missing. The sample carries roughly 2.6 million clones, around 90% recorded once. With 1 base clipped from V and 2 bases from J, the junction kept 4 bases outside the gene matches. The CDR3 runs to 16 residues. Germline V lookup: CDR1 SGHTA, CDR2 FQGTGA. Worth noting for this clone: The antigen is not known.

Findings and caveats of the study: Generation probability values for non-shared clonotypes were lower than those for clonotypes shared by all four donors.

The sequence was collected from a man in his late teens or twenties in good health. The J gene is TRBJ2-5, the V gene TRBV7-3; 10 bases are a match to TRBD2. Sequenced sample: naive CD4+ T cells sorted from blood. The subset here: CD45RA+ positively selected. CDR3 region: CASSLMPSGGQETQYF. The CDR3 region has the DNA TGTGCCAGCAGCTTAATGCCTAGCGGGGGACAAGAGACCCAGTACTTC.